This T cell receptor (beta chain) was observed in a study of blood T cell repertoires in COVID-19. Study-wide context: From the United States, Italy and Spain came samples of acute and convalescent COVID-19. From T cells, B-cell-depleted T cells, or PBMCs came the material, which was cDNA or gDNA.

Here immunoSEQ multiplex PCR was the method, and the copy in TCRdb shows in-frame clones only, minus some. The data show about 120,000 clones, 81% seen once. Seattle enrolled patients during active infection and tracked them longitudinally. Germline V gene data show CDR1 as GTSNPN and CDR2 as SVGIG (reference sequence). After removal of 7 bases from V and 8 bases from J, the junction contained 10 bases not matched to a gene. CDR3 length: 14 amino acids. A single count supports this clone. The material sequenced was peripheral blood. The clonotype was recovered from a man aged 25 to 40 with COVID-19, enrolled during active disease. The gene calls are TRBV30 and TRBJ1-6, with 8 bases identical to TRBD1. The chain's CDR3 is CASQGAGADSPLHF. CDR3 nucleotides: TGTGCCTCCCAGGGGGCTGGGGCCGATTCACCCCTCCACTTT.